This TCR beta chain emerged from a study of tumor-infiltrating lymphocytes in primary liver carcinoma. Study observations and caveats: Blood trailed tumors significantly in top-250-clone fraction (p = 0.039).

Co-extraction of RNA and DNA was performed on 20-30 mg of unsorted bulk tissue. The CDR3 consists of 15 residues. The V end lost 7 bases, the J end lost 1 base, and 14 bases lay between the germline ends. About this clonotype itself: The antigen remains unidentified. Given a much more abundant clone one base away, this may be a read error.

With a constant-region primer, TCR beta cDNA was made from about 0.55 ug of total RNA. TCR beta libraries came from three nested multiplex PCR rounds using slightly modified ARM-PCR. For around 9 cycles apiece, the opening two PCR rounds ran with TRBV1-TRBV30 forward primers and a C-beta reverse primer. MiXCR was run by TCRdb on the multiplex PCR reads, yielding one entry per CDR3 protein. Among approximately 110,000 distinct CDR3 sequences listed, 65% were seen once. The sample comprised liver tumor tissue from sampling region 1. Subset described: tumor region T1, superior pole. The origin of this receptor is a woman aged 55-70 years with primary liver carcinoma and hepatitis B virus infection. V gene TRBV12-3 or TRBV12-4 combines with J gene TRBJ2-4, with a weak D call TRBD1 (5 bases). The CDR3: CASTPTVYAKNIQYF. DNA of the CDR3: TGTGCCAGCACCCCGACAGTGTATGCCAAAAACATTCAGTACTTC.